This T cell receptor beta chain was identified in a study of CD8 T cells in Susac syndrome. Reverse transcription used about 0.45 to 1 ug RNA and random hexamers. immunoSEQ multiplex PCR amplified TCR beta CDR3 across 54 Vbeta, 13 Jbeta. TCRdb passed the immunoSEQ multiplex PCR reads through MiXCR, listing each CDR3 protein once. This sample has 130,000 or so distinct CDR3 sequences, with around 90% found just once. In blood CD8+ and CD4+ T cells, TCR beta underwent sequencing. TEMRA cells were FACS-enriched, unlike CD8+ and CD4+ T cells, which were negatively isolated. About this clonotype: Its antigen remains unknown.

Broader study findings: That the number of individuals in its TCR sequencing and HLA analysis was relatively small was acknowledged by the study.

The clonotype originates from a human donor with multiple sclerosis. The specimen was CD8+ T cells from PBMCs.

The CDR3 spells CASSPWTGGDTDTQYF. The CDR3 DNA reads as TGTGCCAGCAGCCCTTGGACGGGAGGGGACACAGATACGCAGTATTTT. This rearrangement joins TRBV7-9 to TRBJ2-3; 8 bases fit TRBD2. The CDR3 is made up of 16 amino acids. Germline CDR1 reads SEHNR; CDR2 reads FQNEAQ (reference sequence). The junction had 9 bases not matched to a gene; V was cut back by 5 bases and J by 2 bases.